This T cell receptor beta chain derives from a study of lymphopenia after photon versus proton radiotherapy. General study results and limits: Proton therapy kept repertoires fairly stable, unlike photons, which gained effector/memory cells. Larger post-nadir TCR diversity loss correlated inversely with survival in deceased patients. Authors raise, but do not show, better survival with proton therapy.

Trimming pared 4 bases from V and 5 bases from J, leaving 21 bases between. Looked up from germline, CDR1 is LGHNA and CDR2 is YNFKEQ. The CDR3 spans 16 residues. The table came from immunoSEQ multiplex PCR; TCRdb's copy has only in-frame clones and leaves some out. The data show about 64,000 clones, about 85% seen once. Of note for this clone: Its antigen is unidentified. Different DNA sequences within this sample yield the same CDR3.

The sample here was peripheral blood, taken from a patient treated with proton-based radiotherapy. The clonotype was recovered from an older man with esophageal cancer. The chain uses TRBV4-2 and TRBJ2-7; D is perhaps TRBD1 (8 bases). DNA of the CDR3: TGTGCCAGCAGCCCTTCCAGCGGGACAGGATCGCACGAGCAGTACTTC. Translating gives CASSPSSGTGSHEQYF.